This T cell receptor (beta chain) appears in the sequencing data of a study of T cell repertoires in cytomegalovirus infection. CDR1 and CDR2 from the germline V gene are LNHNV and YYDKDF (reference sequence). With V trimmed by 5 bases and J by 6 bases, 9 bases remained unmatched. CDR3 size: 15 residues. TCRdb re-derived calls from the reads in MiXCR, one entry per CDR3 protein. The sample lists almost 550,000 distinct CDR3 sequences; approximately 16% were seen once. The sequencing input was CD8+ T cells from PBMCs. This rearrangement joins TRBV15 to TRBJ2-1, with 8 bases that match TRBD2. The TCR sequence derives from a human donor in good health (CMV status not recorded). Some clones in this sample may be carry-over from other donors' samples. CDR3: CATSGYSGIGNEQFF. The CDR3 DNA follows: TGTGCCACCAGCGGCTATAGCGGGATTGGCAATGAGCAGTTCTTC.